The 16 T cell receptor beta chains in this list originate from one sample, sequenced in a study of cytomegalovirus exposure and HLA in healthy donors (dated by TCRdb to about 2017). The method was the immunoSEQ multiplex PCR assay. A mixture of 60 forward primers for TCR Vbeta segments and 13 reverse primers for TCR Jbeta segments was used in the multiplex PCR. This is the immuneACCESS table as TCRdb keeps it, with only in-frame sequences that have V and J called. A part of the clones is gone; compared with another copy, unresolved V genes explain less than half, and the rest is unexplained. For this sample the table gives some 140,000 clones, of which about four fifths were detected only once. The ten most abundant clones make up about 3.1% of the sample. Sequenced material: PBMCs. The receptors shown here come from a female donor in good health and CMV-seronegative.

The V and J genes are TRBV6-4 and TRBJ2-3; 7 bases are shared with TRBD1. The CDR3 is 15 amino acids. With 3 bases clipped from V and 2 bases from J, the junction kept 5 bases outside the gene matches. CDR1 is MRHNA and CDR2 is SNTAGT in the germline V gene. Written as DNA, the CDR3 is TGTGCCAGCAGTGAGGGCAGGGGGACCACAGATACGCAGTATTTT. It is translated as CASSEGRGTTDTQYF.

As for this clone: The sample holds other DNA sequences that translate to the same CDR3. The chain has TRBV7-2 and TRBJ2-7; tentatively, D is TRBD2 (5 bases). CDR1 SGHTA and CDR2 FQGNSA come from the germline V gene. V lost 1 base to trimming and J lost 3 bases, with 10 bases between them. The CDR3 length is 14 residues. DNA for the CDR3: TGTGCCAGCAGCTTAGGAGGGTCAAACTACGAGCAGTACTTC. Translation gives CASSLGGSNYEQYF.

As for this clone: The identical CDR3 is also encoded by other nucleotide sequences in the sample. The chain couples TRBV18 to TRBJ2-7; D possibly corresponds to TRBD1 (7 bases). V lost 0 bases and J 3 bases, leaving 15 bases between the germline ends. CDR1 KGHSH and CDR2 LQKENI come from the germline V gene. The CDR3 runs 16 residues. CDR3 protein: CASSPPQNRGGYEQYF. The DNA for the CDR3 is TGTGCCAGCTCACCACCGCAGAACAGGGGAGGCTACGAGCAGTACTTC. The complete variable domain, with remaining parts taken from reference TRBV18 and TRBJ2-7, reads NAGVMQNPRHLVRRRGQEARLRCSPMKGHSHVYWYRQLPEEGLKFMVYLQKENIIDESGMPKERFSAEFPKEGPSILRIQQVVRGDSAAYFCASSPPQNRGGYEQYFGPGTRLTVT.

The chain is built from TRBV20-1 and TRBJ1-1; 11 nucleotides agree with TRBD1. This CDR3 region has 11 residues. Germline V lookup: CDR1 DFQATT, CDR2 SNEGSKA (reference sequence). CDR3 region: CRGQGDTEAFF. DNA for the CDR3: TGCCGGGGACAGGGGGACACTGAAGCTTTCTTT.

V and J are TRBV5-5 and TRBJ2-1, with D possibly being TRBD1 (7 bases). V lost 0 bases, J lost 6 bases, and 19 bases lay in between. This CDR3 contains 17 residues. Per germline, CDR1 SGHKS and CDR2 YYEKEE (reference sequence). The CDR3 loop reads CASSLVLWQGGFNEQFF. In DNA form, the CDR3 reads TGTGCCAGCAGCTTGGTGCTTTGGCAGGGGGGTTTCAATGAGCAGTTCTTC.

The chain couples TRBV12-5 to TRBJ2-7; 8 bases map to TRBD2. This CDR3 is 12 amino acids long. Germline loops: CDR1 LGHNT, CDR2 FRNRAP. CDR3 residues: CVSSGSPYEQYF. The CDR3, as DNA: TGTGTTTCAAGCGGGAGCCCCTACGAGCAGTACTTC.

About this clone itself: At one end the junction does not follow the germline gene, possibly because of a read error. This chain joins TRBV7-7 and TRBJ2-1, with 8 bases lining up with TRBD1. Germline CDR1 is SSHAT and CDR2 is FNYEAQ (reference sequence). This CDR3 is 17 amino acids long. The CDR3 DNA reads TGTGCTAGCAGCTCCTGGACAGGGCGAAGCTCCTACAATGAGCAGTTCTTC. Translated: CASSSWTGRSSYNEQFF.

This chain joins TRBV11-3 and TRBJ2-2; no definite D call. This CDR3 has 14 residues. The germline CDR1 and CDR2 sequences are SGHNT and YENEEA. Trimming left V 5 bases short and J 2 bases short, with 9 bases between. The CDR3 nucleotides are TGTGCCAGCAGCCCTACCCAAAACACCGGGGAGCTGTTTTTT. This encodes CASSPTQNTGELFF.

The chain joins TRBV15 to TRBJ2-7; D is possibly TRBD1 (8 bases). Trimming shortened V by 3 bases and J by 5 bases, and 17 bases separated the two germline ends. The CDR3 length is 15 residues. Germline CDR1 and CDR2: LNHNV and YYDKDF (reference sequence). CDR3 in amino acids: CATSREYRGGDEQYF. The CDR3 region has the DNA TGTGCCACCAGCAGGGAATACAGGGGGGGGGACGAGCAGTACTTC.

V gene TRBV7-6 combines with J gene TRBJ1-4, with 8 bases identical to TRBD1. With 1 base clipped from V and 8 bases from J, the junction kept 6 bases outside the gene matches. Germline V lookup: CDR1 SGHVS, CDR2 FNYEAQ. The CDR3 runs 15 residues. The CDR3 here is CASSLEARGREKLFF. The CDR3 DNA is TGTGCCAGCAGCTTAGAGGCCAGGGGGCGGGAAAAACTGTTTTTT.

The J gene is TRBJ2-1, the V gene TRBV9; 7 bases fit TRBD2. The germline V gene has CDR1 SGDLS and CDR2 YYNGEE. Unmatched junction bases numbered 6, after V lost 0 bases and J lost 6 bases. The CDR3 is 15 residues long. The CDR3 loop reads CASSVDPGGSNEQFF. The CDR3 region has the DNA TGTGCCAGCAGCGTAGATCCGGGGGGAAGCAATGAGCAGTTCTTC.

The chain uses TRBV9 and TRBJ1-1, with 7 bases that match TRBD1. The CDR3 runs 12 residues. CDR1 is SGDLS and CDR2 is YYNGEE in the germline V gene. Losses at the gene ends were 4 bases for V and 7 bases for J; bases not matched to a gene: 4. CDR3 coding DNA: TGTGCCAGCAGCCCAGGGACAGTTGAAGCTTTCTTT. Amino acids: CASSPGTVEAFF.

Concerning this clone itself: This CDR3 is also generated by other DNA sequences in the sample. V usage is TRBV29-1 and J usage is TRBJ2-3; D is undetermined. Germline assignment: CDR1 SQVTM and CDR2 ANQGSEA. The CDR3 sequence is 12 residues long. The V gene lost 4 bases and the J gene lost 0 bases, with 5 bases spanning the gap. The CDR3 DNA reads as TGCAGCGTTGGGCAGAGCACAGATACGCAGTATTTT. Protein sequence: CSVGQSTDTQYF.

V usage is TRBV5-1 and J usage is TRBJ1-1; TRBD1 agrees at 7 bases. Trimming took 4 bases from V and 2 from J; bases not matched to a gene: 5. The CDR3 totals 14 residues. Germline V lookup: CDR1 SGHRS, CDR2 YFSETQ. The CDR3 DNA reads TGCGCCAGCAGCGAGGGACAGCCTAACACTGAAGCTTTCTTT. Its protein is CASSEGQPNTEAFF.

The J gene is TRBJ1-5, the V gene TRBV28; possibly TRBD1 for D (5 bases). Germline V gene lookup returns CDR1 MDHEN and CDR2 SYDVKM. The V gene lost 5 bases and the J gene lost 7 bases, with 21 bases spanning the gap. This CDR3 spans 16 amino acids. The CDR3, as DNA: TGTGCCAGCAGTCCATTACTGGGGGGACTTGGGCAGCCCCAGCATTTT. Translation: CASSPLLGGLGQPQHF.

The gene calls are TRBV14 and TRBJ2-7; a possible D gene is TRBD2 (6 bases). CDR3 length: 13 residues. Between the trimmed V and J ends, which lost 5 bases and 4 bases, there was a span of 12 bases. Germline V gives CDR1 SGHDN, CDR2 FVKESK. DNA for the CDR3: TGTGCCAGCAGCTCCCGGGACTTTTACGAGCAGTACTTC. This sequence encodes CASSSRDFYEQYF.